This TCR beta chain was obtained from a study of blood T cells in healthy people across ages. General observations from the study: PBMCs left unsorted prevented a conclusive naive versus antigen-experienced comparison.

With 5 bases clipped from V and 2 bases from J, the junction kept 6 bases outside the gene matches. The CDR3 sequence is 14 residues long. Germline V gene data show CDR1 as SGHTA and CDR2 as FQGNSA. The total RNA that was extracted per sample amounted to at least 5.5 micrograms. This clonotype was picked up a small number of times. Its antigen is as yet unknown. Primers used in a second PCR of roughly 6 to 11 cycles were a sample-barcoded 5' primer and a J-beta primer mix. A single record per CDR3 protein comes from TCRdb applying MiXCR to the 5' RACE reads. The sample holds about 1.4 million distinct CDR3 sequences, around 59% seen once.

The receptor comes from a man younger than 30 in good health. Sample: blood. The V and J genes are TRBV7-2 and TRBJ2-7; 7 bases line up with TRBD1. CDR3 coding DNA: TGTGCCAGCAGCGCCCACAGGGGTCCCTACGAGCAGTACTTC. Its protein product is CASSAHRGPYEQYF.